This T cell receptor (beta chain) was sequenced during a study of blood T cells in healthy people across ages. Whole-study results and caveats: Diversity estimates drawn from one million T cells were deemed underestimates.

Trimming at V came to 7 bases and at J to 3 bases, leaving 11 bases not matched to a gene. The CDR3 covers 15 residues. Germline lookup yields CDR1 MNHEY and CDR2 SVGEGT. The second PCR ran about 6 to 12 cycles with a sample-barcoded 5' primer and J-beta primers. TCRdb reprocessed the 5' RACE reads with MiXCR, giving one entry per CDR3 protein. The sample lists fewer than 1,200,000 distinct CDR3 sequences, roughly a quarter occurring once. In the case of this clonotype: Antigen: not known.

These data also featured in a second study, about T cells of mothers and their children. That source reports: A few healthy Caucasian mothers gave samples, and so did their six children. It was observed that no persistent microchimeric T cell clones could be detected.

The gene calls are TRBV6-2 or TRBV6-3 and TRBJ2-7; 8 bases line up with TRBD2. This sequence originates from a girl aged 2 to 9 in good health. The specimen sequenced was blood. The CDR3 sequence is CASNLPGGPYYEQYF. As DNA, the CDR3 is TGTGCCAGCAACCTCCCGGGGGGGCCCTACTACGAGCAGTACTTC.